Here is one T cell receptor (beta chain) with its context. The target antigen is unknown. Using its own MiXCR run on the 5' RACE reads, TCRdb lists one record per CDR3 protein. Of about 520,000 distinct CDR3 sequences in the sample, under 25% are singletons; the top ten hold around 0.9%. This entry comes from a study of identical twins. Overall study results and limits: Weaker excess twin sharing was observed in beta out-of-frame sequences.

Germline V CDR1 and CDR2: SGHTA, FQGNSA. Trimming removed 6 bases at V and 2 bases at J, with 8 bases between. The CDR3 sequence is 12 residues long. The same specimen was also included in a second study, on T cells expressing NK-cell markers.

Sequencing was performed on CD4+ T cells sorted from blood. The TCR sequence derives from a woman aged 18-29 years in good health. V is TRBV7-2 and J is TRBJ2-7, with unresolved D. The CDR3, as DNA: TGTGCCAGCAGTAATGCCCCCTACGAGCAGTACTTC. It specifies CASSNAPYEQYF.